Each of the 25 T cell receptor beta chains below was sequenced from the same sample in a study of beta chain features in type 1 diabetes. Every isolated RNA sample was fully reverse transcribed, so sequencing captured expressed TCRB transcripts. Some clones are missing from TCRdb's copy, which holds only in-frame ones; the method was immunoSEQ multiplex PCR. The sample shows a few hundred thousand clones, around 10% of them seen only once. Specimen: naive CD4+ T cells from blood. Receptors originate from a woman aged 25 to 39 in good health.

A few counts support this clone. The CDR3 bases are TGCGCCAGCAGCCACCACAGGACTAGCGGGAGTACAGTTGGAGAGACCCAGTACTTC. This translates into CASSHHRTSGSTVGETQYF. This chain uses TRBV4-1 with TRBJ2-5; 13 nucleotides match TRBD2. The CDR3 loop spans 19 amino acids. Germline-derived CDR1 and CDR2 are MGHRA and YSYEKL. V dropped 3 bases and J dropped 4; count of bases not matched to a gene: 14.

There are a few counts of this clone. The CDR3 region is CASSYFGSGRAYEQYF. CDR3 sequence (DNA): TGTGCCAGCAGTTACTTCGGTAGCGGGAGGGCCTACGAGCAGTACTTC. This rearrangement joins TRBV6-5 to TRBJ2-7, with 11 positions matching TRBD2. Unmatched junction bases numbered 4, after V lost 1 base and J lost 2 bases. Germline CDR1 MNHEY, CDR2 SVGAGI. The CDR3 runs to 16 residues.

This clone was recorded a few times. CDR3 DNA: TGCAGCGTTGAAGGGGGCCTTCCGTGGACTGAAGCTTTCTTT. Protein: CSVEGGLPWTEAFF. This chain links TRBV29-1 with TRBJ1-1, with D maybe TRBD1 (5 bases). This CDR3 comprises 14 residues. V lost 1 base to trimming and J lost 5 bases, with 14 bases between them. Germline V CDR1 and CDR2: SQVTM, ANQGSEA.

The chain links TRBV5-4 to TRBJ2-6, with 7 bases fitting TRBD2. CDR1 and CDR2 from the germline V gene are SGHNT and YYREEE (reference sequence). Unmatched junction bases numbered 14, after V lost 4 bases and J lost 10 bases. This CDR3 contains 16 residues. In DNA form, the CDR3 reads TGTGCCAGCAGCCCAGAAAGACCTCAGGGAGGGAACGTCCTGACTTTC. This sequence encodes CASSPERPQGGNVLTF. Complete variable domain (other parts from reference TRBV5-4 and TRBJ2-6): ETGVTQSPTHLIKTRGQQVTLRCSSQSGHNTVSWYQQALGQGPQFIFQYYREEENGRGNFPPRFSGLQFPNYSSELNVNALELDDSALYLCASSPERPQGGNVLTFGAGSRLTVL.

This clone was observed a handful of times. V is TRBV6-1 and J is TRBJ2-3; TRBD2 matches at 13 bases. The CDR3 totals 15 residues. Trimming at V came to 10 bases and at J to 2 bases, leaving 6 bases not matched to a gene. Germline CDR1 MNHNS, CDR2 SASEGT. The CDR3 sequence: CANSGTSGTTDTQYF. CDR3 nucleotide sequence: TGTGCCAACTCGGGGACTAGCGGGACCACAGATACGCAGTATTTT.

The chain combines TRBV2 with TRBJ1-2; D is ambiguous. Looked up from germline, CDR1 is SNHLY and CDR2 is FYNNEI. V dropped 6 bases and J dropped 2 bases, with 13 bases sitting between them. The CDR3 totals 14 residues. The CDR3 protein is CASSGVAGNYGYTF. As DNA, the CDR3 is TGTGCCAGCAGCGGTGTGGCAGGCAACTATGGCTACACCTTC.

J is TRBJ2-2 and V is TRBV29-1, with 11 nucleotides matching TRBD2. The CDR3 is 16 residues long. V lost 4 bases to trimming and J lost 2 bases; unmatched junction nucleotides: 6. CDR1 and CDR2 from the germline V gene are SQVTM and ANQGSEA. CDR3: CSVVTGTSGNTGELFF. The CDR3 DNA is TGCAGCGTTGTGACGGGGACTAGCGGAAACACCGGGGAGCTGTTTTTT.

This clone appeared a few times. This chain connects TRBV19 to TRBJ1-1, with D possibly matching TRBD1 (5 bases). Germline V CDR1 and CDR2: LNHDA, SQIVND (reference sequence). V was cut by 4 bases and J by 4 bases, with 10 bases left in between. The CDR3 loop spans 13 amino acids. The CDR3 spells CASSKDGGTEAFF. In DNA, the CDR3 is TGTGCCAGTAGTAAGGACGGGGGCACTGAAGCTTTCTTT.

CDR3 loop: CASSSRTSGRTDTQYF. Here the CDR3 DNA reads TGTGCCAGCAGCTCCAGGACTAGCGGTCGCACAGATACGCAGTATTTT. J is TRBJ2-3 and V is TRBV7-8, with 10 positions matching TRBD2. The CDR3 has 16 residues. Germline V gene data show CDR1 as SGHVS and CDR2 as FQNEAQ. Unmatched junction bases numbered 5, after V lost 4 bases and J lost 1 base.

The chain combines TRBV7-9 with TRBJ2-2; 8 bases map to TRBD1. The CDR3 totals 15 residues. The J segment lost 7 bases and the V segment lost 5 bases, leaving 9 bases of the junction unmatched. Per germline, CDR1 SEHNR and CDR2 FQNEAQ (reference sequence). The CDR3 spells CASSIPTGAVGELFF. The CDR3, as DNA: TGTGCCAGCAGCATCCCGACAGGGGCGGTCGGGGAGCTGTTTTTT.

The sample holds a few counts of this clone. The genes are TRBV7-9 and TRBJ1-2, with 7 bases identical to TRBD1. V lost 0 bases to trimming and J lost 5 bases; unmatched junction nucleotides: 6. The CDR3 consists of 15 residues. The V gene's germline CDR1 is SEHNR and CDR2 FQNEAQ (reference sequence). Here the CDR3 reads CASSLASTGPYGYTF. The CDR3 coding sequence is TGTGCCAGCAGCTTAGCGTCGACAGGGCCGTATGGCTACACCTTC.

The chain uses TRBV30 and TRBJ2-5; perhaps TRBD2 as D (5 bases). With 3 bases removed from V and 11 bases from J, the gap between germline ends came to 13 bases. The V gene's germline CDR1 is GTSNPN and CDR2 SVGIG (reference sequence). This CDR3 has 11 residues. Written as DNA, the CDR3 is TGTGCCTGGAGCTCCGGGAACCAACAGTACTTC. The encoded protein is CAWSSGNQQYF.

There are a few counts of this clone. The CDR3 reads CASSLVAGAEEKLFF. CDR3 sequence (DNA): TGCGCCAGCAGCTTGGTGGCGGGGGCAGAAGAAAAACTGTTTTTT. This rearrangement joins TRBV5-1 to TRBJ1-4; D might be TRBD1 (6 bases). This CDR3 contains 15 residues. V was pared by 0 bases and J by 8 bases, with 14 bases between. CDR1 SGHRS and CDR2 YFSETQ come from the germline V gene.

CDR3 bases: TGTGCCAGCGGGGGAGGGGTTCGACGGAATGAGCAGTTCTTC. Protein product: CASGGGVRRNEQFF. The chain is built from TRBV25-1 and TRBJ2-1; the match to TRBD2 covers 7 bases. Per germline, CDR1 MGHDK and CDR2 SYGVNS. Trimming at V came to 8 bases and at J to 7 bases, leaving 11 bases not matched to a gene. This CDR3 contains 14 residues.

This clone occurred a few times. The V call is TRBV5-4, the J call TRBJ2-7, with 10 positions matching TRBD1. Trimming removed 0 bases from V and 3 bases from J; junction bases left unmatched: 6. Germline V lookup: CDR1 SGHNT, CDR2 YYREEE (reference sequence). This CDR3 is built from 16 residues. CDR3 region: CASSLGQGAGDYEQYF. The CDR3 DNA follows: TGTGCCAGCAGCTTGGGACAGGGGGCAGGAGACTACGAGCAGTACTTC.

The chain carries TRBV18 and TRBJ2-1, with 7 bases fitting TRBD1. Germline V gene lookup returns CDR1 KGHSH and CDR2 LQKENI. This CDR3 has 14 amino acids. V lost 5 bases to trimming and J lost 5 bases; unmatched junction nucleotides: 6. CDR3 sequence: CASSRDSVNNEQFF. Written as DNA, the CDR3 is TGTGCCAGCTCAAGGGACAGCGTGAACAATGAGCAGTTCTTC.

CDR3 in DNA: TGCGCCAGCAGCCAAGATACGCGAGCGGGTAACACCGGGGAGCTGTTTTTT. It encodes CASSQDTRAGNTGELFF. This rearrangement joins TRBV4-1 to TRBJ2-2, with a tentative D call TRBD2 (6 bases). V was cut by 0 bases and J by 2 bases, with 13 bases left in between. Per the germline V gene, CDR1 is MGHRA and CDR2 is YSYEKL. This CDR3 has 17 amino acids.

Here the CDR3 DNA reads TGCGCCAGCAGCTCTGGACAGGGTGAGACCCAGTACTTC. As protein: CASSSGQGETQYF. This sequence joins TRBV5-1 and TRBJ2-5, with 8 bases fitting TRBD1. Germline V gene sequence: CDR1 SGHRS, CDR2 YFSETQ. With V trimmed by 3 bases and J by 5 bases, 3 bases remained unmatched. The CDR3 length is 13 residues.

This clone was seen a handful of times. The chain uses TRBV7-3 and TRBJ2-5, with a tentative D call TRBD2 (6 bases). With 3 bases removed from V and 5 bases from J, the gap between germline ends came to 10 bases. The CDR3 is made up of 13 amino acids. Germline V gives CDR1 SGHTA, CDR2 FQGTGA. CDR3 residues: CASSLTSVETQYF. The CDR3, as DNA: TGTGCCAGCAGCTTGACTAGTGTGGAGACCCAGTACTTC.

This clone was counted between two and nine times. The CDR3 DNA sequence: TGTGCCAGCAGCTTTCGGACTAGCGGAGATACGCAGTATTTT. Translation: CASSFRTSGDTQYF. The chain joins TRBV7-6 to TRBJ2-3; 10 nucleotides align to TRBD2. With V trimmed by 3 bases and J by 5 bases, 2 bases remained unmatched. Germline V lookup: CDR1 SGHVS, CDR2 FNYEAQ. The CDR3 totals 14 residues.

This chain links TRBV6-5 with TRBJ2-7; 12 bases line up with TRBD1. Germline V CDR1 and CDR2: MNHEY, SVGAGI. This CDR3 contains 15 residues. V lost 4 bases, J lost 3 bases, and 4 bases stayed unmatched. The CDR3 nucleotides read TGTGCCAGCAGTTCCCGGGACAGGGGGCACTACGAGCAGTACTTC. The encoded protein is CASSSRDRGHYEQYF.

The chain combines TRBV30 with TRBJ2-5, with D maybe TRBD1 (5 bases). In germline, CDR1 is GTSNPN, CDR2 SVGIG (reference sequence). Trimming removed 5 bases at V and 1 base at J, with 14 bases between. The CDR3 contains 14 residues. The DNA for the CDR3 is TGTGCCTGGTCTCGTGCCCAGGGCCAAGAGACCCAGTACTTC. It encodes CAWSRAQGQETQYF.

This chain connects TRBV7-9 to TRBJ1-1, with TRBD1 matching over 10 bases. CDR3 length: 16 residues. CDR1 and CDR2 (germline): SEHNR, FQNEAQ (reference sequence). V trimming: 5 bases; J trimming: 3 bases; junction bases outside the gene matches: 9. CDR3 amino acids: CASSTRTGGRYTEAFF. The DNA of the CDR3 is TGTGCCAGCAGCACACGGACAGGGGGGAGGTACACTGAAGCTTTCTTT.

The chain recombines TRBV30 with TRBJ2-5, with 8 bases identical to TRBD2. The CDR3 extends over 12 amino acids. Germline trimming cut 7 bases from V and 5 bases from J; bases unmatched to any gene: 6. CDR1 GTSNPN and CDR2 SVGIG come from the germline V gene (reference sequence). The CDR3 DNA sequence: TGTGCCTCTCTAGCGGGTATGGAGACCCAGTACTTC. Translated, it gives CASLAGMETQYF.

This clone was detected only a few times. The chain's CDR3 is CATSTWDGRGQETQYF. Written as DNA, the CDR3 is TGTGCCACCAGCACCTGGGATGGCAGGGGTCAAGAGACCCAGTACTTC. The rearrangement links TRBV15 to TRBJ2-5; D might be TRBD1 (6 bases). CDR3 length: 16 amino acids. CDR1 and CDR2 from the germline V gene are LNHNV and YYDKDF (reference sequence). Trimming left V 4 bases short and J 2 bases short, with 17 bases between. Full variable domain (remainder filled in from reference TRBV15 and TRBJ2-5): DAMVIQNPRYQVTQFGKPVTLSCSQTLNHNVMYWYQQKSSQAPKLLFHYYDKDFNNEADTPDNFQSRRPNTSFCFLDIRSPGLGDTAMYLCATSTWDGRGQETQYFGPGTRLLVL.